This T cell receptor (beta chain) was captured by sequencing in a study of T cell repertoires in cytomegalovirus infection. Study overall: It was the public TCR beta signatures that indicated both CMV infection and matching HLA type.

Trimming removed 6 bases at V and 4 bases at J, with 10 bases between. Germline loops: CDR1 GTSNPN, CDR2 SVGIG (reference sequence). The CDR3 has 12 residues. Findings and caveats of the study: The cumulative frequency of public TCR beta families distinguished individuals who carried CMV together with the relevant HLA. HLA-C-restricted TCR beta clonotypes specific for CMV led the ex vivo response.

A word on this clonotype: Its specificity is not known.

TCRdb re-called the reads through MiXCR, storing one row per CDR3 protein. Here the sample spans nearly 450,000 distinct CDR3 sequences, about 33% being singletons. The sequence came from a human donor in good health (CMV status not recorded). Some clones in this sample may be carry-over from other donors' samples. The chain is built from TRBV30 and TRBJ1-5; D call uncertain. Material: PBMCs. For the CDR3, the DNA is TGTGCCTGCGGTGTGGGGAATCAGCCCCAGCATTTT. The encoded protein is CACGVGNQPQHF.